Listed below are T cell receptor beta chains from one sample, sequenced in a study of shared clonotypes between healthy human individuals. The method was immunoSEQ multiplex PCR; TCRdb's version includes in-frame clones alone and lacks a portion of them. This table has about 1.4 million clones, around 97% appearing once. Sample: naive CD4+ T cells sorted from blood. Receptors originate from a man aged 25 to 40 in good health. CDR3s include the opening cysteine and the closing phenylalanine or tryptophan. D genes are given only for firm matches. Rows give clone size only sometimes, using once, few, many, or a class for an expanded clone.

once	TRBV19	NA	TRBJ2-7	TGTGCCAGTAGTATGGGGACTTGGGGATACGAGCAGTACTTC	CASSMGTWGYEQYF
NA	TRBV5-5	NA	TRBJ2-7	TGTGCCAGTAACATACCGGGTGGCTACGAGCAGTACTTC	CASNIPGGYEQYF
NA	TRBV5-1	TRBD2	TRBJ2-7	TGCGCCAGCAGCTTGGATAGCGGGAGAGACGAGCAGTACTTC	CASSLDSGRDEQYF
NA	TRBV21-1	NA	TRBJ2-1	TGTGCCAGCATCTGGCGGGAGGGCTCCTACAATGAGCAGTTCTTC	CASIWREGSYNEQFF
NA	TRBV14	TRBD2	TRBJ2-7	TGTGCCAGCAGCCAAGCCCGGACTAGCACCGAGCAGTACTTC	CASSQARTSTEQYF
NA	TRBV7-9	TRBD1	TRBJ2-1	TGTGCCAGCAGCCCAACGCCCACAGGGGTGTTTAGTAATGAGCAGTTCTTC	CASSPTPTGVFSNEQFF
NA	TRBV9	NA	TRBJ2-2	TGTGCCAGCAGCGTTGTCCCCGAACGAACAACCGGGGAGCTGTTTTTT	CASSVVPERTTGELFF
once	TRBV18	NA	TRBJ1-4	TGTGCCAGCTCACCCGGAGTTGCAACTAATGAAAAACTGTTTTTT	CASSPGVATNEKLFF
once	TRBV4-3	TRBD2	TRBJ2-3	TGCGCCAGCAGTTTTGGGACTAGCGGCACAGATACGCAGTATTTT	CASSFGTSGTDTQYF
NA	TRBV5-4	NA	TRBJ2-1	TGTGCCAGCAGCTTAAACGGCAGAAGCTCCTACAATGAGCAGTTCTTC	CASSLNGRSSYNEQFF
NA	TRBV7-3	TRBD1	TRBJ1-1	TGTGCCAGCAGCTCAACAGGGGTGAGGAACACTGAAGCTTTCTTT	CASSSTGVRNTEAFF
NA	TRBV7-9	TRBD2	TRBJ2-3	TGTGCCAGCAGCTCGCGAAACAGGCTAGCGGGAGAGACAGATACGCAGTATTTT	CASSSRNRLAGETDTQYF
NA	TRBV29-1	NA	TRBJ2-4	TGCAGCGTTGAGGCAGGGGTGGACATTCAGTACTTC	CSVEAGVDIQYF
NA	TRBV7-6	NA	TRBJ1-1	TGTGCCAGCGAACCGACAGGAGGTGGAGTTGAAGCTTTCTTT	CASEPTGGGVEAFF
NA	TRBV10-2	NA	TRBJ2-4	TGCGCCAGCAGTGAGGTCCGGCAGGGACCGAGGAGGAAATACTTC	CASSEVRQGPRRKYF
NA	TRBV10-3	TRBD2	TRBJ2-2	TGTGCCATCAGTGCGCTAGCGGGAATGGGCACCGGGGAGCTGTTTTTT	CAISALAGMGTGELFF
NA	TRBV6-5	TRBD2	TRBJ2-1	TGTGCCAGCAGGAGCAGAACTAGCGGGAACAATGAGCAGTTCTTC	CASRSRTSGNNEQFF
NA	TRBV28	NA	TRBJ1-3	TGTGCCAGCAGTTTACAGGGGACTGGAAACACCATATATTTT	CASSLQGTGNTIYF
once	TRBV18	NA	TRBJ1-3	TGTGCCAGCTCACCCGGGGTTCCTGGAAACACCATATATTTT	CASSPGVPGNTIYF
once	TRBV18	NA	TRBJ2-3	TGTGCCAGCTCACGCGGGACGCGTGCTAGCACAGATACGCAGTATTTT	CASSRGTRASTDTQYF
NA	TRBV27	TRBD2	TRBJ2-7	TGTGCCAGCAGTTTATTTCCGGGGGGGTACGAGCAGTACTTC	CASSLFPGGYEQYF
NA	TRBV27	NA	TRBJ2-3	TGTGCCAGCAGTTTTTATCCTCCGGACCAAAGCACAGATACGCAGTATTTT	CASSFYPPDQSTDTQYF
NA	TRBV6-1	NA	TRBJ1-3	TGTGCCAGCAGCGCGGGACTGGCCTCTGGAAACACCATATATTTT	CASSAGLASGNTIYF
NA	TRBV28	NA	TRBJ2-7	TGTGCCAGCAGTTTATCGAGCTACGAGCAGTACTTC	CASSLSSYEQYF
NA	TRBV29-1	NA	TRBJ2-5	TGCAGCGTTCGCGGCAGAAACCAAGAGACCCAGTACTTC	CSVRGRNQETQYF
NA	TRBV28	NA	TRBJ1-2	TGTGCCAGCAGTTTAGGGGGGGTCCGGGCTAACTATGGCTACACCTTC	CASSLGGVRANYGYTF
NA	TRBV28	NA	TRBJ2-2	TGTGCCAGCTCGAGTTTGAACACCGGGGAGCTGTTTTTT	CASSSLNTGELFF
NA	TRBV11-2	TRBD2	TRBJ2-1	TGTGCCAGCAGCCTACTAGCGAGCTCCTACAATGAGCAGTTCTTC	CASSLLASSYNEQFF
NA	TRBV19	NA	TRBJ2-3	TGTGCCAGTAGTATTGGGGCCCGGTCAGATACGCAGTATTTT	CASSIGARSDTQYF
NA	TRBV6-5	NA	TRBJ2-7	TGTGCCAGCAGTGTGGGGCGAGAGCAGTACTTC	CASSVGREQYF
few	TRBV7-3	NA	TRBJ1-1	TGTGCCAGCAGCTTTTATCAGAACACTGAAGCTTTCTTT	CASSFYQNTEAFF
NA	TRBV11-3	NA	TRBJ1-1	TGTGCCAGCAGCTTAGATGTCTACACTGAAGCTTTCTTT	CASSLDVYTEAFF
NA	TRBV5-1	NA	TRBJ2-2	TGCGCCAGCAGCTTGGGGGGGATCGCGAACACCGGGGAGCTGTTTTTT	CASSLGGIANTGELFF
NA	TRBV4-1	NA	TRBJ1-5	TGCGCCAGCAGCCAAGAAGGGGACGGGCGGACATATAGCAATCAGCCCCAGCATTTT	CASSQEGDGRTYSNQPQHF
once	TRBV11-2	TRBD1	TRBJ1-1	TGTGCCAGCAGCTATCCAGGGGGATCGAACACTGAAGCTTTCTTT	CASSYPGGSNTEAFF
NA	TRBV18	NA	TRBJ2-3	TGTGCCAGCTCACCACTCCCACCCAGCCCGGTTCCAGATACGCAGTATTTT	CASSPLPPSPVPDTQYF
NA	TRBV15	NA	TRBJ2-1	TGTGCCACCAGCAGAGAGCACTCGGGGAACAATGAGCAGTTCTTC	CATSREHSGNNEQFF
NA	TRBV5-4	TRBD1	TRBJ1-5	TGTGCCAGCAGCTGGGACAGCCGCAATCAGCCCCAGCATTTT	CASSWDSRNQPQHF
NA	TRBV28	NA	TRBJ1-2	TGTGCCAGCAGTAACGATGGCAGCCCTTTCCCCTTC	CASSNDGSPFPF
NA	TRBV4-1	NA	TRBJ2-1	TGCGCCAGCAGCCACTTCTCAAGCGGCCCTACCTACAATGAGCAGTTCTTC	CASSHFSSGPTYNEQFF
NA	TRBV18	TRBD1	TRBJ2-3	TGTGCCAGCTCAAGGGACAGGGGGCCAGATACGCAGTATTTT	CASSRDRGPDTQYF
NA	TRBV28	TRBD1	TRBJ1-5	TGTGCCAGCAGTCCTCCGGACAGGGTAAATCAGCCCCAGCATTTT	CASSPPDRVNQPQHF
NA	TRBV25-1	NA	TRBJ2-2	TGTGCCAGCAGAACGGGTTCCAACACCGGGGAGCTGTTTTTT	CASRTGSNTGELFF
NA	TRBV5-1	NA	TRBJ1-1	TGCGCCAGCAGCTACCAGGACAGACTGAACACTGAAGCTTTCTTT	CASSYQDRLNTEAFF
NA	TRBV7-9	TRBD2	TRBJ2-7	TGTGCCAGCAGCTCCAGCAGGCTAGCGGGGGGCCTCAAGGTCTACGAGCAGTACTTC	CASSSSRLAGGLKVYEQYF
NA	TRBV27	NA	TRBJ2-7	TGTGCCAGCAGTTTCACACGGGGTACCGAGCAGTACTTC	CASSFTRGTEQYF
once	TRBV30	TRBD1	TRBJ1-1	TGTGCCTGGGGACAGGGTACTGAAGCTTTCTTT	CAWGQGTEAFF
NA	TRBV4-3	TRBD2	TRBJ2-1	TGCGCCAGCAGCCTGGGACTAGCGGGAGGCAATGAGCAGTTCTTC	CASSLGLAGGNEQFF
NA	TRBV5-1	TRBD1	TRBJ2-1	TGCGCCAGCAGCTTGGGACAGGGATACAATGAGCAGTTCTTC	CASSLGQGYNEQFF
NA	TRBV28	NA	TRBJ1-5	TGTGCCAGCAGTTTAACGGCGCAGCCCCAGCATTTT	CASSLTAQPQHF
NA	TRBV5-4	TRBD2	TRBJ2-2	TGTGCCAGCAGCTCTTTAGCGGGAGGAAGAACCGGGGAGCTGTTTTTT	CASSSLAGGRTGELFF